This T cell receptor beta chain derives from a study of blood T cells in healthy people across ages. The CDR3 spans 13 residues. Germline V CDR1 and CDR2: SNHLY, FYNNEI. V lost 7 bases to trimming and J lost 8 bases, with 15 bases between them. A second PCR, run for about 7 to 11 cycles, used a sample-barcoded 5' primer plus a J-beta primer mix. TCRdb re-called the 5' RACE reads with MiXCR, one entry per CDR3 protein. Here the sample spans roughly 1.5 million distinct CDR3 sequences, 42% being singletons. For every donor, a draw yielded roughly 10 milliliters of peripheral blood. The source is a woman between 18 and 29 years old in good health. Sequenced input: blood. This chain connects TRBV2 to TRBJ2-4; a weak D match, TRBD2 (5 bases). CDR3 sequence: CASTALGGDIQYF. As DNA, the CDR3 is TGTGCCAGCACCGCGCTTGGAGGCGACATTCAGTACTTC.